The 19 T cell receptor beta chains reported below all come from one sample, sequenced in a study of blood T cell repertoires in COVID-19. The protocol was immunoSEQ multiplex PCR, while the TCRdb copy is restricted to in-frame clones and leaves out a portion. This sample carries 75,000 to 100,000 clones, roughly four fifths of them seen once, and the ten largest clones take under 7.5%. Sequenced: peripheral blood. Every receptor here comes from a man in his forties or fifties with active or convalescent COVID-19.

The rearrangement joins TRBV13 to TRBJ1-2; no clear D gene. Trimming pared 4 bases from V and 2 bases from J, leaving 14 bases between. Per germline, CDR1 PRHDT and CDR2 FYEKMQ (reference sequence). CDR3 length: 15 amino acids. In DNA form, the CDR3 reads TGTGCCAGCAGCTCGACGACGGGAGAGAACTATGGCTACACCTTC. Its translation: CASSSTTGENYGYTF.

Concerning this clone: A read error may produce the germline difference seen at one junction end. The chain carries TRBV10-3 and TRBJ1-5; the D gene is possibly TRBD1 (5 bases). Germline V gene lookup returns CDR1 ENHRY and CDR2 SYGVKD. This CDR3 spans 15 amino acids. CDR3 residues: CAISESGGSSQPQHF. In DNA, the CDR3 is TGTGCCATCAGTGAGTCGGGGGGAAGCAGTCAGCCCCAGCATTTT.

This chain connects TRBV27 to TRBJ1-5, with 7 bases lining up with TRBD1. The V gene's germline CDR1 is MNHEY and CDR2 SMNVEV (reference sequence). The CDR3 has 13 residues. Trimming at V came to 5 bases and at J to 5 bases, leaving 3 bases not matched to a gene. The CDR3 DNA is TGTGCCAGCAGTGGGACAGTCGATCAGCCCCAGCATTTT. Residues: CASSGTVDQPQHF.

The chain has TRBV18 and TRBJ2-4; D is undetermined. V gave up 2 bases and J gave up 8 bases, with 13 bases separating them. CDR1 is KGHSH and CDR2 is LQKENI in the germline V gene. This CDR3 contains 14 residues. The CDR3 loop reads CASSPNYREDIQYF. As DNA, the CDR3 is TGTGCCAGCTCACCAAACTACCGCGAGGACATTCAGTACTTC.

Written as DNA, the CDR3 is TGTGCCAGCAGTCTACCTACCGACAGGAATTACGAGCAGTACGTC. It encodes CASSLPTDRNYEQYV. The gene calls are TRBV28 and TRBJ2-7; D might be TRBD1 (6 bases). Germline CDR1 and CDR2: MDHEN and SYDVKM. The CDR3 contains 15 residues. V lost 5 bases, J lost 4 bases, and 18 bases lay in between.

CDR3 coding DNA: TGTGCCAGCAGCTTAGGACAGACTAATCAGCCCCAGCATTTT. It translates to CASSLGQTNQPQHF. This chain connects TRBV7-9 to TRBJ1-5; TRBD1 might be the D (5 bases). Per germline, CDR1 SEHNR and CDR2 FQNEAQ (reference sequence). This CDR3 has 14 amino acids. V shed 1 base and J shed 4 bases, with 8 bases lying between them.

The table lists this clone with many counts. The rearrangement links TRBV4-3 to TRBJ2-3, with 9 bases identical to TRBD2. Germline CDR1 and CDR2: LGHNA and YSLEER. Trimming cost V 1 base and J 3 bases; bases outside gene matches: 2. The CDR3 spans 15 residues. DNA of the CDR3: TGCGCCAGCAGCCAAGCGCTAGCGGGGACAGATACGCAGTATTTT. Its protein product is CASSQALAGTDTQYF.

This clone has a handful of counts. The chain joins TRBV30 to TRBJ1-5; weak D call: TRBD1 (6 bases). V was trimmed by 5 bases and J by 4 bases, leaving 9 bases between them. The CDR3 loop spans 12 amino acids. Germline lookup yields CDR1 GTSNPN and CDR2 SVGIG (reference sequence). CDR3 coding DNA: TGTGCCTGGGACAGGCCGAATCAGCCCCAGCATTTT. It encodes CAWDRPNQPQHF.

V gene TRBV7-9 combines with J gene TRBJ2-5, with 8 positions matching TRBD1. V shed 1 base, J shed 5 bases, and the junction held 6 bases outside the gene matches. Germline V CDR1 and CDR2: SEHNR, FQNEAQ (reference sequence). The CDR3 loop spans 15 amino acids. The CDR3 DNA sequence: TGTGCCAGCAGCTTAGGGTCAGGGGGCCTGGAGACCCAGTACTTC. Protein product: CASSLGSGGLETQYF.

V and J are TRBV19 and TRBJ2-3, with TRBD2 matching 16 bases. Looked up from germline, CDR1 is LNHDA and CDR2 is SQIVND (reference sequence). After removal of 5 bases from V and 8 bases from J, the junction contained 13 bases not matched to a gene. The CDR3 is 18 residues long. The CDR3 spells CASSPTAGTSGGGGTQYF. In DNA, the CDR3 is TGTGCCAGTAGTCCAACCGCCGGGACTAGCGGGGGGGGAGGTACGCAGTATTTT.

This clone is a singleton in its sample. The V gene is TRBV15, the J gene TRBJ1-3, with 8 bases fitting TRBD1. The CDR3 is made up of 14 amino acids. CDR1 is LNHNV, CDR2 YYDKDF, per germline (reference sequence). Trimming at V came to 3 bases and at J to 4 bases, leaving 2 bases not matched to a gene. In nucleotides, the CDR3 is TGTGCCACCAGCAGGGACAGGGTCGGAAACACCATATATTTT. It yields the protein CATSRDRVGNTIYF.

The V and J genes are TRBV12-3 or TRBV12-4 and TRBJ1-2; 7 nucleotides agree with TRBD1. Trimming removed 6 bases from V and 7 bases from J; junction bases left unmatched: 5. The CDR3 totals 12 residues. CDR3 sequence (DNA): TGTGCCAGCAGGATAGGGGGCGCTGGCTACACCTTC. Encoded protein: CASRIGGAGYTF.

The CDR3 DNA sequence: TGTGCCACGACAGGGACTTACAATGAGCAGTTCTTC. Residues: CATTGTYNEQFF. The rearrangement joins TRBV6-6 to TRBJ2-1, with a possible D match to TRBD1 (7 bases). V was trimmed by 10 bases and J by 4 bases, leaving 11 bases between them. Germline V gene sequence: CDR1 MNHNY, CDR2 SVGAGI (reference sequence). The CDR3 has 12 residues.

The V call is TRBV6-5, the J call TRBJ2-2; D is ambiguous. Per germline, CDR1 MNHEY and CDR2 SVGAGI. V was shortened by 0 bases and J by 5 bases, with 10 bases between the two germline ends. The CDR3 contains 15 residues. The CDR3 region is CASSYSVVWTGELFF. The CDR3, as DNA: TGTGCCAGCAGTTACTCAGTAGTATGGACCGGGGAGCTGTTTTTT.

The V and J genes are TRBV5-4 and TRBJ1-3; tentative D call: TRBD1 (6 bases). The CDR3 consists of 16 residues. Trimming removed 4 bases from V and 3 bases from J, with 17 bases in between. Germline assignment: CDR1 SGHNT and CDR2 YYREEE (reference sequence). The CDR3 loop is CASSAGGRGGGNTIYF. The CDR3 coding sequence is TGTGCCAGCAGCGCGGGGGGCAGGGGAGGTGGAAACACCATATATTTT.

The CDR3 loop reads CASTLTGVETQYF. The CDR3 DNA sequence: TGTGCCAGCACTTTGACAGGTGTGGAGACCCAGTACTTC. The V and J genes are TRBV2 and TRBJ2-5, with D possibly being TRBD1 (6 bases). The V end lost 7 bases, the J end lost 5 bases, and 14 bases lay between the germline ends. The CDR3 spans 13 residues. Germline V lookup: CDR1 SNHLY, CDR2 FYNNEI.

A single count supports this clone. The V and J genes are TRBV5-6 and TRBJ1-2; D is possibly TRBD1 (6 bases). Germline V gives CDR1 SGHDT, CDR2 YYEEEE. Trimming took 4 bases from V and 3 from J, leaving 7 bases between them. This CDR3 region has 12 residues. DNA of the CDR3: TGTGCCAGCAGCCGGACAGACTATGGCTACACCTTC. Its translation: CASSRTDYGYTF.

This chain uses TRBV19 with TRBJ1-1; no clear D gene. Trimming took 3 bases from V and 4 from J, leaving 12 bases between them. Per the germline V gene, CDR1 is LNHDA and CDR2 is SQIVND (reference sequence). The CDR3 runs 14 residues. The CDR3 loop reads CASSIGLGGTEAFF. The CDR3 region has the DNA TGTGCCAGTAGTATTGGGTTAGGCGGCACTGAAGCTTTCTTT.

The chain carries TRBV19 and TRBJ2-6; 7 nucleotides line up with TRBD1. The length of the CDR3 is 17 residues. V dropped 7 bases and J dropped 0; count of bases not matched to a gene: 9. Germline V gene sequence: CDR1 LNHDA, CDR2 SQIVND (reference sequence). The CDR3 protein is CASMRGQTFSGANVLTF. The CDR3 DNA is TGTGCCAGTATGAGGGGACAGACCTTCTCTGGGGCCAACGTCCTGACTTTC.